A selection of T cell receptor beta chains follows, all from one sample in a study of CD8+ T cells in alopecia areata. Profiled with immunoSEQ multiplex PCR; TCRdb holds only in-frame clones, not every one. The profile covers 120,000 to 150,000 clones, with 85% to 90% appearing a single time and roughly an eighth taken by the ten largest. Sequencing was performed on CD8+ T cells sorted from blood, taken at week 4, from a patient treated with tofacitinib. These receptors originate from a human donor with alopecia areata. Each CDR3 is given with its conserved first and last residue. Each record gives: D gene, J gene, clone size, V gene, CDR3 protein, CDR3 DNA. A D gene is named only where the DNA matches it firmly. Not all rows give a size; the values are once, few, many and, for expanded clones, a class.

>TRBD1|TRBJ2-2|-|TRBV4-1
CASSPSIGTGSTGELFF
TGCGCCAGCAGCCCGAGCATTGGGACAGGGTCCACCGGGGAGCTGTTTTTT
>TRBD1|TRBJ1-2|-|TRBV27
CASSSTGGVGIIRYGYTF
TGTGCCAGCAGTTCAACAGGGGGCGTTGGTATAATTCGCTATGGCTACACCTTC
>TRBD2|TRBJ2-7|-|TRBV29-1
CSVELAGNFYEQYF
TGCAGCGTTGAACTAGCGGGCAACTTCTACGAGCAGTACTTC
>TRBD1|TRBJ1-1|-|TRBV4-1
CASSRGQGGTEAFF
TGCGCCAGCAGCCGGGGACAGGGGGGAACTGAAGCTTTCTTT
>-|TRBJ1-5|-|TRBV30
CAWSVGGEQPQHF
TGTGCCTGGAGTGTGGGAGGTGAGCAGCCCCAGCATTTT
>-|TRBJ2-7|-|TRBV7-9
CASSPLGREQYF
TGTGCCAGCAGCCCACTCGGCAGGGAGCAGTACTTC
>-|TRBJ2-3|-|TRBV9
CASSDGGYTDTQYF
TGTGCCAGCAGCGACGGGGGTTACACAGATACGCAGTATTTT
>-|TRBJ2-7|once|TRBV7-9
CASSLDRAYEQYF
TGTGCCAGCAGCTTAGACAGGGCATACGAGCAGTACTTC
>TRBD1|TRBJ2-3|-|TRBV5-1
CASSLRGQGDTDTQYF
TGCGCCAGCAGCCTCCGGGGACAGGGGGACACAGATACGCAGTATTTT
>-|TRBJ2-7|-|TRBV9
CASGGEAVNEQYF
TGTGCCAGCGGCGGGGAGGCTGTGAACGAGCAGTACTTC
>TRBD2|TRBJ2-7|-|TRBV19
CASSPPGGRAIREQYF
TGTGCCAGTAGTCCCCCCGGCGGGAGGGCCATTCGCGAGCAGTACTTC
>TRBD2|TRBJ2-7|once|TRBV4-2
CASSPGLAGGPYEQYF
TGTGCCAGCAGCCCAGGACTAGCGGGAGGACCCTACGAGCAGTACTTC
>-|TRBJ2-5|-|TRBV5-6
CASRWGVSEEEETQYF
TGTGCCAGCAGGTGGGGGGTCTCCGAAGAAGAAGAGACCCAGTACTTC
>TRBD1|TRBJ2-1|once|TRBV5-1
CASSLTWTGGHEQFF
TGCGCCAGCAGCTTGACATGGACAGGGGGTCATGAGCAGTTCTTC
>-|TRBJ2-6|once|TRBV29-1
CSVESWGEADGANVLTF
TGCAGCGTTGAAAGTTGGGGAGAGGCGGATGGGGCCAACGTCCTGACTTTC
>-|TRBJ2-7|-|TRBV4-1
CASSQEDRYEQYF
TGCGCCAGCAGCCAAGAAGATCGCTACGAGCAGTACTTC
>-|TRBJ2-3|-|TRBV27
CASGTAGGHTDTQYF
TGTGCCAGTGGGACAGCCGGAGGGCACACAGATACGCAGTATTTT
>-|TRBJ1-4|-|TRBV29-1
CSVLAEKLFF
TGCAGCGTTCTCGCCGAAAAACTGTTTTTT
>-|TRBJ2-7|-|TRBV5-1
CASSFRSSYEQYF
TGCGCCAGCAGCTTCAGGTCGTCCTACGAGCAGTACTTC
>-|TRBJ2-7|-|TRBV5-8
CASSLGPDSYEQYF
TGTGCCAGCAGCTTGGGTCCCGACAGCTACGAGCAGTACTTC
>TRBD2|TRBJ2-7|-|TRBV5-1
CASSYSLSGVSNREQYF
TGCGCCAGCAGCTACTCCCTTAGCGGGGTATCAAATCGGGAGCAGTACTTC
>-|TRBJ2-2|-|TRBV7-2
CASSLEGLGRSGELFF
TGTGCCAGCAGCTTAGAGGGCTTGGGGAGGTCCGGGGAGCTGTTTTTT
>-|TRBJ2-5|-|TRBV15
CATSRDQETQYF
TGTGCCACCAGCAGAGATCAAGAGACCCAGTACTTC
>-|TRBJ2-1|once|TRBV7-9
CASSTTISVSYNEQFF
TGTGCCAGCAGCACTACCATAAGCGTCTCCTACAATGAGCAGTTCTTC
>TRBD1|TRBJ2-3|few|TRBV2
CASRETGGVTDTQYF
TGTGCCAGCAGAGAGACAGGGGGAGTCACAGATACGCAGTATTTT
>-|TRBJ1-1|-|TRBV5-1
CASREKGTEAFF
TGCGCCAGCAGGGAAAAGGGAACTGAAGCTTTCTTT
>-|TRBJ2-3|-|TRBV7-3
CASSPISRDIGSADTQYF
TGTGCCAGCAGCCCTATATCCAGGGACATTGGGAGTGCAGATACGCAGTATTTT
>-|TRBJ2-7|once|TRBV10-3
CAITEEANLEQYF
TGTGCCATCACCGAAGAGGCGAATCTCGAGCAGTACTTC
>TRBD1|TRBJ1-2|-|TRBV29-1
CSVEGQVSNYGYTF
TGCAGCGTTGAGGGACAGGTTTCTAACTATGGCTACACCTTC
>-|TRBJ2-3|once|TRBV4-2
CASSQDLGGGSTDTQYF
TGTGCCAGCAGCCAAGATCTAGGGGGGGGGAGCACAGATACGCAGTATTTT
>-|TRBJ2-5|-|TRBV4-1
CASSPRTQQETQYF
TGCGCCAGCAGCCCCAGGACGCAGCAAGAGACCCAGTACTTC
>-|TRBJ1-1|-|TRBV5-1
CASSFTGTEAFF
TGCGCCAGCAGCTTTACAGGGACTGAAGCTTTCTTT
>-|TRBJ2-7|-|TRBV29-1
CSVGVAADYEQYF
TGCAGCGTTGGGGTAGCGGCCGATTACGAGCAGTACTTC
>-|TRBJ2-2|-|TRBV15
CATSRDQIGQGGTGELFF
TGTGCCACCAGCAGAGATCAAATCGGTCAGGGAGGTACCGGGGAGCTGTTTTTT
>-|TRBJ1-1|-|TRBV29-1
CSVEGRGVNMNTEAFF
TGCAGCGTTGAGGGGCGGGGGGTGAACATGAACACTGAAGCTTTCTTT
>-|TRBJ2-7|few|TRBV19
CASSRPGYEQYF
TGTGCCAGTAGTCGACCAGGGTACGAGCAGTACTTC
>-|TRBJ2-3|-|TRBV11-3
CASPTNQGKEFADTQYF
TGTGCCAGCCCTACTAATCAGGGTAAGGAGTTTGCAGATACGCAGTATTTT
>-|TRBJ2-1|once|TRBV4-1
CASSQDPLYNEQFF
TGCGCCAGCAGCCAAGATCCCTTATACAATGAGCAGTTCTTC
>-|TRBJ2-1|-|TRBV25-1
CASSEGGSYNEQFF
TGTGCCAGCAGTGAAGGAGGCAGTTACAATGAGCAGTTCTTC
>-|TRBJ2-3|-|TRBV29-1
CSVETGTTDTQYF
TGCAGCGTTGAAACAGGGACCACAGATACGCAGTATTTT
>-|TRBJ1-2|-|TRBV9
CASSAGAYGYTF
TGTGCCAGCAGCGCAGGGGCCTATGGCTACACCTTC
>-|TRBJ2-7|-|TRBV27
CASSLEGLPEDEQYF
TGTGCCAGCAGTTTAGAGGGACTGCCGGAGGACGAGCAGTACTTC
>-|TRBJ2-1|-|TRBV7-9
CASSFGAEQFF
TGTGCCAGCAGCTTCGGAGCTGAGCAGTTCTTC
>-|TRBJ2-7|-|TRBV27
CASSLMGEGQYF
TGTGCCAGCAGTTTAATGGGTGAGGGGCAGTACTTC
>TRBD2|TRBJ2-1|once|TRBV6-5
CASSPGLADDNEQFF
TGTGCCAGCAGTCCGGGACTAGCGGATGACAATGAGCAGTTCTTC
>-|TRBJ1-2|-|TRBV15
CGSEYYYTF
TGTGGGTCAGAATATTACTACACCTTC
>-|TRBJ1-1|once|TRBV19
CASSRVMNTEAFF
TGTGCCAGTAGTCGGGTGATGAACACTGAAGCTTTCTTT
>-|TRBJ1-2|-|TRBV7-2
CASSIHRETNYGYTF
TGTGCCAGCAGCATCCACAGGGAGACTAACTATGGCTACACCTTC
>-|TRBJ2-7|-|TRBV19
CASSIAKDYEQYF
TGTGCCAGTAGTATCGCCAAGGACTACGAGCAGTACTTC
>TRBD2|TRBJ2-3|-|TRBV6-4
CASSPGLAGSDTQYF
TGTGCCAGCAGTCCGGGACTAGCGGGGTCAGATACGCAGTATTTT
>-|TRBJ2-1|-|TRBV4-1
CASSQGGWLNEQFF
TGCGCCAGCAGCCAAGGGGGGTGGCTGAATGAGCAGTTCTTC
>TRBD1|TRBJ1-5|-|TRBV6-5
CASSPQRTGSTPQHF
TGTGCCAGCAGCCCCCAAAGGACAGGGTCCACCCCCCAGCATTTT
>-|TRBJ2-1|-|TRBV5-6
CASSLGFWDEQFF
TGTGCCAGCAGCTTGGGCTTCTGGGATGAGCAGTTCTTC
>-|TRBJ1-1|-|TRBV13
CASSLSRDTEAFF
TGTGCCAGCAGCTTATCGCGGGACACTGAAGCTTTCTTT